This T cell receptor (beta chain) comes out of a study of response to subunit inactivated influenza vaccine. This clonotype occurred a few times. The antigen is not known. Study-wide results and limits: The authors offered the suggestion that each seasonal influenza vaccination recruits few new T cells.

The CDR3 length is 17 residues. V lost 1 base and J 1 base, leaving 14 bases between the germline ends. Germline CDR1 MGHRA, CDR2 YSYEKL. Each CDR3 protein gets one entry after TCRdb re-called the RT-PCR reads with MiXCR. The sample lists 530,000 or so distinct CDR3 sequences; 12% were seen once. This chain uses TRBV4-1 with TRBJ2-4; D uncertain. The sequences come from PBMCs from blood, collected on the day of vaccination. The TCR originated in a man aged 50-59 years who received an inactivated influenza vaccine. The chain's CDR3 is CASSQVASGEAKNIQYF. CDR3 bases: TGCGCCAGCAGCCAAGTCGCCTCCGGCGAGGCCAAAAACATTCAGTACTTC.